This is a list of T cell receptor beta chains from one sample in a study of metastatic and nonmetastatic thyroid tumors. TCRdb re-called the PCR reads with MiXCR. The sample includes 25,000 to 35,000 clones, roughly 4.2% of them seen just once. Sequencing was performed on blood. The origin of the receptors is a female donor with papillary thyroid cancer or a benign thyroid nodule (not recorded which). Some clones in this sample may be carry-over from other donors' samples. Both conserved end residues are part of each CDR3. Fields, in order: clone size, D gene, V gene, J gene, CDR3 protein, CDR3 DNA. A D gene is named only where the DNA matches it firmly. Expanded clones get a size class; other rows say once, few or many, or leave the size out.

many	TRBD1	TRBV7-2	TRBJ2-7	CASSFRDRVLDEQYF	TGTGCCAGCAGCTTCCGGGACAGGGTACTCGACGAGCAGTACTTC
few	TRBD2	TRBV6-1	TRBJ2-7	CAAKRDGLYEQYF	TGTGCAGCGAAGCGGGACGGCCTCTACGAGCAGTACTTC
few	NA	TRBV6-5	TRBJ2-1	CASSYPTGEQFF	TGTGCCAGCAGTTACCCTACGGGTGAGCAGTTCTTC
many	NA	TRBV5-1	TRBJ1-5	CASSLSGNQPQHF	TGCGCCAGCAGCTTGTCCGGAAATCAGCCCCAGCATTTT
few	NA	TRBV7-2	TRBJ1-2	CASSLEGSDGYTF	TGTGCCAGCAGCTTAGAGGGCAGTGATGGCTACACCTTC
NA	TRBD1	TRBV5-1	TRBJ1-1	CASSFGTGGKNTEAFF	TGCGCCAGCAGCTTCGGGACAGGGGGTAAGAACACTGAAGCTTTCTTT
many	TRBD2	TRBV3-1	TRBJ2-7	CASSQLSGSPTLYF	TGTGCCAGCAGCCAATTAAGCGGGAGCCCCACACTGTACTTC
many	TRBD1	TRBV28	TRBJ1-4	CASSTGTGGEKLFF	TGTGCCAGCAGTACCGGGACAGGGGGCGAAAAACTGTTTTTT
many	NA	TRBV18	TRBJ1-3	CASSPPYRERGNTIYF	TGTGCCAGCTCACCACCGTACAGGGAGCGTGGAAACACCATATATTTT
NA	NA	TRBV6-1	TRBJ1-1	CASNVQGINTEAFF	TGTGCCAGCAACGTACAGGGAATTAACACTGAAGCTTTCTTT
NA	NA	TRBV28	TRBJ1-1	CATTPPRATYTEAFF	TGTGCCACCACCCCGCCGAGAGCTACTTACACTGAAGCTTTCTTT
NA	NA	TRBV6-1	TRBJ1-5	CASSEGPSGVQPQHF	TGTGCCAGCAGTGAAGGCCCCTCAGGGGTTCAGCCCCAGCATTTT
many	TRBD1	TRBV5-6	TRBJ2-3	CASSFRRDSITDTQYF	TGTGCCAGCAGCTTTCGAAGGGACAGCATCACAGATACGCAGTATTTT
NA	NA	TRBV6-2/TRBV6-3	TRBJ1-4	CANCYSSGEKLFF	TGTGCCAACTGTTACTCGTCCGGTGAAAAACTGTTTTTT
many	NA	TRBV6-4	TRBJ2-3	CARGGLTDTQYF	TGTGCCCGGGGCGGACTCACAGATACGCAGTATTTT
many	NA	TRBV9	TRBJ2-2	CASSPTAAGELFF	TGTGCCAGCAGCCCGACAGCGGCCGGGGAGCTGTTTTTT
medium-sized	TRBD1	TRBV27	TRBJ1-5	CASSAGGPQHF	TGTGCCAGCAGCGCAGGGGGGCCCCAGCATTTT
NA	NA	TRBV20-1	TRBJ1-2	CSARRPPGGYTF	TGCAGTGCTAGAAGGCCTCCGGGGGGCTACACCTTC
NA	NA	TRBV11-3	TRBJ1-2	CASSQDWDNGSYGYTF	TGTGCCAGCAGCCAAGATTGGGATAATGGAAGCTATGGCTACACCTTC
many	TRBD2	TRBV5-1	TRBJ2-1	CASSLASGPYNEQFF	TGCGCCAGCAGCTTGGCTAGCGGGCCCTACAATGAGCAGTTCTTC
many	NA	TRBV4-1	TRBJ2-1	CASSLEGRNNEQFF	TGCGCCAGCAGCCTCGAGGGGAGGAACAATGAGCAGTTCTTC
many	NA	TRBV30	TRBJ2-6	CAWSPSYSTNVLTF	TGTGCCTGGAGTCCCTCGTATTCGACCAACGTCCTGACTTTC
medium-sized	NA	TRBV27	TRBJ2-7	CASSLSSRAYEQYF	TGTGCCAGCAGTTTATCCTCCAGGGCCTACGAGCAGTACTTC
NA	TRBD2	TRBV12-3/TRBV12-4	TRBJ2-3	CASRSTSGDYTDTQYF	TGTGCCAGCAGATCGACTAGCGGGGATTACACAGATACGCAGTATTTT
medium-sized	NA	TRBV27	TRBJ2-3	CASNRRGTDTQYF	TGTGCCAGCAATCGACGGGGCACAGATACGCAGTATTTT